Listed below are T cell receptor beta chains from one sample, sequenced in a study of CXCR3-negative and CXCR3-positive naive CD8 T cells. Reanalyzing the 5' RACE reads, TCRdb keeps one entry per CDR3 protein, without DNA. The sample has over 55,000 distinct CDR3 sequences. The sample was memory CD8+ T cells from blood. The source of these receptors is a human donor in good health. Some clones in this sample may be carry-over from other donors' samples. Each CDR3 is given with its conserved first and last residue. The order of the fields is V gene, J gene, CDR3 protein.

>TRBV20-1|TRBJ2-3
CSAWMASGRAGADTQYF
>TRBV7-9|TRBJ2-7
CASSSGNYEQYF
>TRBV6-4|TRBJ1-1
CASSTLMEGGGTEAFF
>TRBV28|TRBJ1-1
CASSFVRNTEAFF
>TRBV20-1|TRBJ2-2
CSAKGQPDTGELFF
>TRBV7-6|TRBJ2-7
CASSVDGSYEQYF
>TRBV29-1|TRBJ2-1
CSVDSLPEQFF
>TRBV4-1|TRBJ2-5
CASSQGVGRNSETQYF
>TRBV5-6|TRBJ2-3
CASSLAWRPTDTQYF
>TRBV29-1|TRBJ2-5
CSVESDSGRRETQYF
>TRBV27|TRBJ2-5
CASIPFLGAQETQYF
>TRBV7-9|TRBJ2-2
CASRGSRGANTGELFF